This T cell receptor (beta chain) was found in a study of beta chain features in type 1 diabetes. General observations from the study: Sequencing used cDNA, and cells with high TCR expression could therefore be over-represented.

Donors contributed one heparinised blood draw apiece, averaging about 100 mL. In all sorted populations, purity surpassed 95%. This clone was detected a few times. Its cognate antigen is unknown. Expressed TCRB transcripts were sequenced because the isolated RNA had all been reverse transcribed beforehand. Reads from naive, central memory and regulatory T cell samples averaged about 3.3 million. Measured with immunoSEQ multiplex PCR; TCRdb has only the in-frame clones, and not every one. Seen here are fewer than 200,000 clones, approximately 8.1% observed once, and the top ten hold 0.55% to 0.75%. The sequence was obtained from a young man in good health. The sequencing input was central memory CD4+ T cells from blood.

The CDR3 DNA follows: TGTGCCATCAGTGGGGGCAGGGATCAGCAGCCCCAGCATTTT. The encoded protein is CAISGGRDQQPQHF. This chain links TRBV10-3 with TRBJ1-5; maybe TRBD1 (5 bases). The germline V gene has CDR1 ENHRY and CDR2 SYGVKD. The CDR3 has 14 residues. V shed 4 bases and J shed 7 bases, with 14 bases lying between them.